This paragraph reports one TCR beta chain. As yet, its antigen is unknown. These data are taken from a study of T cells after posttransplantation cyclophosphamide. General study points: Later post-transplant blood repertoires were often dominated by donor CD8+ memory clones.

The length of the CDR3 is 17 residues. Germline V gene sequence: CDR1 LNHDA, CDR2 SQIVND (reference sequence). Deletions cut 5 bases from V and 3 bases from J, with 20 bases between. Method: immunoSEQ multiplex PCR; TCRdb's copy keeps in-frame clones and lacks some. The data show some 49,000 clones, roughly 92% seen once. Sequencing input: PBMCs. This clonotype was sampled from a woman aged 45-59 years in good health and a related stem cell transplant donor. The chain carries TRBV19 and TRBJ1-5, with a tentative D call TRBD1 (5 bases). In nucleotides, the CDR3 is TGTGCCAGTAGTTTAAGCCGGGCCCTTGGGGCCAATCAGCCCCAGCATTTT. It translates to CASSLSRALGANQPQHF.